Each of the 23 T cell receptor beta chains below was sequenced from the same sample in a study of shared clonotypes between healthy human individuals. Naive CD8 cells lacked CD45RO and underwent positive selection for CCR7, leaving out terminally differentiated effector memory CD45RA+ cells. TCRdb's copy holds only in-frame clones and misses some; the assay was immunoSEQ multiplex PCR. This table holds about 800,000 clones, 96% found once. Input material: naive CD8+ T cells sorted from blood. The receptor source for this set is a young man in good health.

The chain is built from TRBV4-1 and TRBJ1-4; D uncertain. Germline CDR1 is MGHRA and CDR2 is YSYEKL. This CDR3 comprises 15 residues. Deletions cut 4 bases from V and 6 bases from J, with 15 bases between. This CDR3 is CASSRGGGLYEKLFF. CDR3 coding DNA: TGCGCCAGCAGCCGAGGAGGAGGGCTTTATGAAAAACTGTTTTTT.

This clone was detected once. This chain connects TRBV7-9 to TRBJ2-3, with D perhaps being TRBD1 or TRBD2 (5 bases each). V was cut by 1 base and J by 7 bases, with 18 bases left in between. The CDR3 loop spans 16 amino acids. Per the germline V gene, CDR1 is SEHNR and CDR2 is FQNEAQ (reference sequence). Here the CDR3 reads CASSLDEGTSHYTQYF. The CDR3 nucleotides are TGTGCCAGCAGCTTAGATGAAGGGACCTCGCACTATACGCAGTATTTT.

The chain employs TRBV7-9 and TRBJ2-1; D possibly uses TRBD1 or TRBD2 (7 bases each). V was cut by 1 base and J by 7 bases, with 11 bases left in between. In germline, CDR1 is SEHNR, CDR2 FQNEAQ (reference sequence). This CDR3 has 14 residues. The CDR3 reads CASSLGQGLNEQFF. For the CDR3, the DNA is TGTGCCAGCAGCTTAGGACAGGGACTAAATGAGCAGTTCTTC.

This chain links TRBV5-5 with TRBJ2-7; TRBD2 is a possible D gene (5 bases). V was clipped by 2 bases and J by 6 bases, with 9 bases between them. The CDR3 spans 12 residues. Germline-derived CDR1 and CDR2 are SGHKS and YYEKEE (reference sequence). In DNA, the CDR3 is TGTGCCAGCAGCTTTTTGGCGGGCGAGCAGTACTTC. Translating it yields CASSFLAGEQYF. The full variable domain, in which reference TRBV5-5 and TRBJ2-7 provide the parts outside the CDR3, is DAGVTQSPTHLIKTRGQQVTLRCSPISGHKSVSWYQQVLGQGPQFIFQYYEKEERGRGNFPDRFSARQFPNYSSELNVNALLLGDSALYLCASSFLAGEQYFGPGTRLTVT.

The chain couples TRBV14 to TRBJ1-2; TRBD1 might be the D (5 bases). V dropped 0 bases and J dropped 4 bases, with 9 bases sitting between them. The CDR3 has 14 residues. The germline gives CDR1 SGHDN, CDR2 FVKESK. The CDR3 is CASSQDIGGYGYTF. CDR3 nucleotide sequence: TGTGCCAGCAGCCAAGACATTGGGGGCTATGGCTACACCTTC.

V usage is TRBV4-1 and J usage is TRBJ2-1; maybe TRBD2 (5 bases). Trimming removed 1 base from V and 5 bases from J, with 9 bases in between. This CDR3 region has 14 residues. CDR1 MGHRA and CDR2 YSYEKL come from the germline V gene. The CDR3 protein is CASSQGERHNEQFF. DNA for the CDR3: TGCGCCAGCAGCCAAGGGGAGCGCCACAATGAGCAGTTCTTC.

This chain links TRBV4-1 with TRBJ2-7; D uncertain. The CDR3 consists of 15 residues. V lost 4 bases and J lost 4, with 17 bases in between. Per the germline V gene, CDR1 is MGHRA and CDR2 is YSYEKL. CDR3 nucleotides: TGCGCCAGCAGCCCAGCCCCAGTAGAGGTTTACGAGCAGTACTTC. It yields the protein CASSPAPVEVYEQYF.

The CDR3 region has the DNA TGTGCCAGCAGCTTAGCGGTCTATAACGAGCAGTACTTC. This codes for CASSLAVYNEQYF. This rearrangement joins TRBV7-2 to TRBJ2-7; no reliable D call. The CDR3 is made up of 13 amino acids. Trimming took 0 bases from V and 5 from J, leaving 8 bases between them. Germline CDR1 is SGHTA and CDR2 is FQGNSA.

V is TRBV7-9 and J is TRBJ2-6; D gene uncertain. CDR1 is SEHNR and CDR2 is FQNEAQ in the germline V gene (reference sequence). The V and J ends lost 1 base and 2 bases respectively, with 12 bases between them. CDR3 length equals 17 residues. DNA for the CDR3: TGTGCCAGCAGCTTAGGGTTCGGGTCCGCTGGGGCCAACGTCCTGACTTTC. Protein sequence: CASSLGFGSAGANVLTF.

The rearrangement joins TRBV10-3 to TRBJ2-2; 10 bases are a match to TRBD2. Trimming took 3 bases from V and 2 from J; bases not matched to a gene: 3. Germline CDR1 and CDR2: ENHRY and SYGVKD. The CDR3 runs 16 residues. Here the CDR3 DNA reads TGTGCCATCAGTGACGGGACTAGCGTAAACACCGGGGAGCTGTTTTTT. It specifies CAISDGTSVNTGELFF.

V and J are TRBV29-1 and TRBJ2-5, with a weak D call TRBD2 (6 bases). The CDR3 runs 14 residues. V was pared by 7 bases and J by 3 bases, with 18 bases between. Germline V CDR1 and CDR2: SQVTM, ANQGSEA. CDR3 region: CSAEGRKSEETQYF. The CDR3 DNA follows: TGCAGCGCGGAGGGGAGAAAATCAGAAGAGACCCAGTACTTC.

Comment on this clone: Other DNA sequences from this sample encode an identical CDR3 as well. J is TRBJ2-7 and V is TRBV19; 9 bases fit TRBD1. The CDR3 is 14 residues long. Germline V gene lookup returns CDR1 LNHDA and CDR2 SQIVND (reference sequence). Trimming at V came to 5 bases and at J to 3 bases, leaving 5 bases not matched to a gene. CDR3 bases: TGTGCCAGTAGTCCCGGGACAGGGCTCTACGAGCAGTACTTC. This encodes CASSPGTGLYEQYF.

V gene TRBV7-9 combines with J gene TRBJ2-7; TRBD1 aligns across 10 bases. Looked up from germline, CDR1 is SEHNR and CDR2 is FQNEAQ (reference sequence). The CDR3 has 15 amino acids. J was trimmed by 3 bases and V by 4 bases; bases with no gene match: 6. CDR3 protein: CASSSYRDRGYEQYF. The CDR3 nucleotides are TGTGCCAGCAGCTCTTACCGGGACAGGGGCTACGAGCAGTACTTC.

The V call is TRBV10-3, the J call TRBJ2-2, with TRBD2 matching over 7 bases. Germline V gene sequence: CDR1 ENHRY, CDR2 SYGVKD. This CDR3 has 15 residues. V gave up 2 bases and J gave up 7 bases; unmatched junction bases: 7. CDR3: CAISEGLGGSGELFF. CDR3 sequence (DNA): TGTGCCATCAGTGAGGGACTAGGTGGCAGCGGGGAGCTGTTTTTT.

The chain combines TRBV7-6 with TRBJ2-7; no firm D call. CDR3 length: 12 amino acids. Between the trimmed V and J ends, which lost 4 bases and 3 bases, there was a span of 7 bases. Germline V gene sequence: CDR1 SGHVS, CDR2 FNYEAQ. CDR3 in amino acids: CASSSLDYEQYF. In nucleotides, the CDR3 is TGTGCCAGCAGCTCCCTCGACTACGAGCAGTACTTC.

This clone came up once. The chain links TRBV6-5 to TRBJ2-2; D remains ambiguous. The germline CDR1 and CDR2 sequences are MNHEY and SVGAGI. The V gene lost 8 bases and the J gene lost 7 bases, with 11 bases spanning the gap. CDR3 size: 12 residues. CDR3 residues: CASGLGDGELFF. CDR3 nucleotides: TGTGCCAGCGGTCTCGGTGACGGGGAGCTGTTTTTT.

DNA for the CDR3: TGTGCCAGCAGCTCCCCCCGGGGCCTCAGCACAGATACGCAGTATTTT. Translation gives CASSSPRGLSTDTQYF. This chain links TRBV5-4 with TRBJ2-3, with D perhaps given as TRBD1 or TRBD2 (5 bases each). CDR3 size: 16 residues. Trimming left V 3 bases short and J 0 bases short, with 14 bases between. Germline lookup yields CDR1 SGHNT and CDR2 YYREEE (reference sequence). The full variable domain, its missing parts supplied by reference TRBV5-4 and TRBJ2-3, is ETGVTQSPTHLIKTRGQQVTLRCSSQSGHNTVSWYQQALGQGPQFIFQYYREEENGRGNFPPRFSGLQFPNYSSELNVNALELDDSALYLCASSSPRGLSTDTQYFGPGTRLTVL.

This chain uses TRBV7-6 with TRBJ1-5; D gene ambiguous. Trimming stripped 4 bases from V and 3 bases from J, with 4 bases between. The germline gives CDR1 SGHVS, CDR2 FNYEAQ. The CDR3 is made up of 12 amino acids. The CDR3 nucleotides read TGTGCCAGCAGCTACTCCAATCAGCCCCAGCATTTT. Its translation: CASSYSNQPQHF.

The rearrangement links TRBV21-1 to TRBJ2-2; no check of the table's D call, TRBD1, against the DNA was made. TRBV21-1 is termed a pseudogene. This CDR3 contains 16 residues. The CDR3 loop is CASSKEGQGGAGELFF. CDR3 DNA: TGTGCCAGCAGCAAAGAGGGACAGGGAGGAGCCGGGGAGCTGTTTTTT.

The rearrangement joins TRBV9 to TRBJ2-3, with D perhaps TRBD2 (5 bases). Germline CDR1 SGDLS, CDR2 YYNGEE. The CDR3 consists of 16 residues. The germline V and J ends were trimmed by 0 bases and 2 bases, with 13 bases remaining between them. CDR3 residues: CASSVAPRELTDTQYF. Here the CDR3 DNA reads TGTGCCAGCAGCGTAGCCCCTCGGGAACTCACAGATACGCAGTATTTT. The full variable domain, with the rest looked up from reference TRBV9 and TRBJ2-3, is DSGVTQTPKHLITATGQRVTLRCSPRSGDLSVYWYQQSLDQGLQFLIQYYNGEERAKGNILERFSAQQFPDLHSELNLSSLELGDSALYFCASSVAPRELTDTQYFGPGTRLTVL.

The rearrangement joins TRBV7-9 to TRBJ2-3, with 10 bases identical to TRBD2. Germline loops: CDR1 SEHNR, CDR2 FQNEAQ (reference sequence). The CDR3 runs to 13 residues. The V and J ends lost 8 bases and 7 bases, in that order; junction bases with no gene match: 6. The CDR3 coding sequence is TGTGCCAGCGACGGACTAGCGGACCATACGCAGTATTTT. It translates to CASDGLADHTQYF.

The chain carries TRBV12-2 and TRBJ1-1; TRBD1 reflects the table's D call only, with no check against the DNA. TRBV12-2 is a pseudogene locus. This CDR3 is built from 17 residues. CDR3: CASRLAFWPGMSTEAFF. In nucleotides, the CDR3 is TGTGCAAGTCGCTTAGCATTCTGGCCAGGCATGAGCACTGAAGCTTTCTTT.

The chain combines TRBV27 with TRBJ1-2; no clear D. The V gene lost 8 bases and the J gene lost 1 base, with 11 bases spanning the gap. The CDR3 is made up of 13 amino acids. Germline loops: CDR1 MNHEY, CDR2 SMNVEV (reference sequence). CDR3 sequence (DNA): TGTGCCAGCCACGACACCCATAACTATGGCTACACCTTC. Its protein is CASHDTHNYGYTF.